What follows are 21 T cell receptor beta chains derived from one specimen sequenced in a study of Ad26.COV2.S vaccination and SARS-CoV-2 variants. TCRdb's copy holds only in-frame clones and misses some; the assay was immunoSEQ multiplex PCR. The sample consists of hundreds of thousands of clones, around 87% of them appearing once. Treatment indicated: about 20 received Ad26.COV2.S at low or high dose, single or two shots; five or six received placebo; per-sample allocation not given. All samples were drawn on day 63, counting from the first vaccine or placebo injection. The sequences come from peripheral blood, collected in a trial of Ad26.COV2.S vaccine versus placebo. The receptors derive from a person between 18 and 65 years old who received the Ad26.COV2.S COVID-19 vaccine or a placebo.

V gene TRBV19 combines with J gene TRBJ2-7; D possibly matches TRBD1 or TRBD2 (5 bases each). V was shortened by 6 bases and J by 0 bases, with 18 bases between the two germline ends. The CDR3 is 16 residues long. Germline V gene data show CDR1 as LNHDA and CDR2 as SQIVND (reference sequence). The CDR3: CASSPRRDHLSYEQYF. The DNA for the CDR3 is TGTGCCAGTAGCCCACGTCGGGACCATCTCTCCTACGAGCAGTACTTC.

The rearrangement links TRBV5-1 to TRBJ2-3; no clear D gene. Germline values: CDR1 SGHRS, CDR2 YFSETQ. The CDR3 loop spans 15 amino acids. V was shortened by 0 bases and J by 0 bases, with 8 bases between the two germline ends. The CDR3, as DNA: TGCGCCAGCAGCTTGGAGCCGCAGAGCACAGATACGCAGTATTTT. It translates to CASSLEPQSTDTQYF.

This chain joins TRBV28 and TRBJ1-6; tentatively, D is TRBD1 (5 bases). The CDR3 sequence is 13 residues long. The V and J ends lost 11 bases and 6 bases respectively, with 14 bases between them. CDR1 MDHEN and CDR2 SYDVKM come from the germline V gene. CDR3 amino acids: CAADGGANSPLHF. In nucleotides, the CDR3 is TGTGCCGCAGACGGGGGAGCTAATTCACCCCTCCACTTT.

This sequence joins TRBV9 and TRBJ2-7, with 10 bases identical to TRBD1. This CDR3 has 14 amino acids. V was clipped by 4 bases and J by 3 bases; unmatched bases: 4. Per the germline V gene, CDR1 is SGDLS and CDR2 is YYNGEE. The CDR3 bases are TGTGCCAGCAGCTCCCGGGACAGGGGCTACGAGCAGTACTTC. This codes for CASSSRDRGYEQYF. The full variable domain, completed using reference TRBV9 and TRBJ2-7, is DSGVTQTPKHLITATGQRVTLRCSPRSGDLSVYWYQQSLDQGLQFLIQYYNGEERAKGNILERFSAQQFPDLHSELNLSSLELGDSALYFCASSSRDRGYEQYFGPGTRLTVT.

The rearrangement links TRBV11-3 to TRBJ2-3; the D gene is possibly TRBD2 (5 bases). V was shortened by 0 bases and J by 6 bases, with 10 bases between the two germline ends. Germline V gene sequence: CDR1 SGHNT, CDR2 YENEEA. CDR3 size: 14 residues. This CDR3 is CASSLEGSFDTQYF. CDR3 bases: TGTGCCAGCAGCTTAGAAGGGAGTTTCGATACGCAGTATTTT.

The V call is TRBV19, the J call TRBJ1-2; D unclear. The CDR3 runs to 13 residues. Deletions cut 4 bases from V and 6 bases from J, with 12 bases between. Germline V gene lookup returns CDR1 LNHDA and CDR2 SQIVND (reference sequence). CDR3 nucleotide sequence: TGTGCCAGTAGTACGCAACAACACGATGGCTACACCTTC. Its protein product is CASSTQQHDGYTF.

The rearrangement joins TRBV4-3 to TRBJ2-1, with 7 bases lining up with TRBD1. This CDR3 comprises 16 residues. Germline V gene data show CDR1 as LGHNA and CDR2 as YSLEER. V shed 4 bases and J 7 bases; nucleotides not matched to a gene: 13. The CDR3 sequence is CASSPETGLVRNEQFF. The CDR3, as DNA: TGCGCCAGCAGCCCGGAGACAGGGCTCGTTCGGAATGAGCAGTTCTTC.

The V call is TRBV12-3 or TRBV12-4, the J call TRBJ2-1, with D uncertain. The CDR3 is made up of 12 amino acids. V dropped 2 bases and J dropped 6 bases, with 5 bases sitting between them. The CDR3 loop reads CASSLNSNEQFF. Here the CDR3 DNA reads TGTGCCAGCAGTTTAAACTCCAATGAGCAGTTCTTC.

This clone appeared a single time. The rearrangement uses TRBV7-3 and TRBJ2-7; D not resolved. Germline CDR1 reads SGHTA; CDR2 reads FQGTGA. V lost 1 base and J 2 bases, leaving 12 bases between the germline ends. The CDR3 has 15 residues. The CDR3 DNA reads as TGTGCCAGCAGCTTAAACCCAGGTCCCCCCTACGAGCAGTACTTC. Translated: CASSLNPGPPYEQYF.

CDR3: CASSSSGGVIEQYF. Written as DNA, the CDR3 is TGTGCCAGCAGTTCCAGCGGGGGGGTAATCGAGCAGTACTTC. The V gene is TRBV3-1 (or the pseudogene TRBV3-2), the J gene TRBJ2-7; 10 bases map to TRBD2. The CDR3 is 14 residues long. The J segment lost 6 bases and the V segment lost 6 bases, leaving 8 bases of the junction unmatched. Germline CDR1 reads LGHDT; CDR2 reads YNNKEL (reference sequence).

The CDR3 coding sequence is TGTGCCAGCAGCTTACGTATTCCAGGGGGGTACGAGCAGTACTTC. Translating gives CASSLRIPGGYEQYF. The V call is TRBV7-2, the J call TRBJ2-7, with D perhaps matching TRBD1 (7 bases). Germline CDR1 and CDR2: SGHTA and FQGNSA. The CDR3 totals 15 residues. The V and J ends lost 2 bases and 4 bases respectively, with 15 bases between them.

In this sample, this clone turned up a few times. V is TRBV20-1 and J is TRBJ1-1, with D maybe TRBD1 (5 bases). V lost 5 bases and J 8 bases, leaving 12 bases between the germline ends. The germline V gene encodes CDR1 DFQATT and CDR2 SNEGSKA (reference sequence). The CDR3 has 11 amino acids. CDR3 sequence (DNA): TGCAGTGCTCCGGGGCCTGACGAAGCTTTCTTT. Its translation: CSAPGPDEAFF.

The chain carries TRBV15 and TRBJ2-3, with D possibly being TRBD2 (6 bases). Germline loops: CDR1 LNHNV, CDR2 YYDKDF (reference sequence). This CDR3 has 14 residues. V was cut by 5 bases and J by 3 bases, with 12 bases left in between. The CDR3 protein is CATSAGLATDTQYF. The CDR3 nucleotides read TGTGCCACCAGCGCCGGGCTAGCGACAGATACGCAGTATTTT.

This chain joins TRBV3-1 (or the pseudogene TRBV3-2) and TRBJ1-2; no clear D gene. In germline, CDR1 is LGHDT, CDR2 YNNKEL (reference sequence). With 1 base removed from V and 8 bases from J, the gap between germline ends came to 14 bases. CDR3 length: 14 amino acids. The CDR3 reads CASSQGRRQTGYTF. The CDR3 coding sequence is TGTGCCAGCAGCCAAGGTCGCCGTCAGACGGGCTACACCTTC.

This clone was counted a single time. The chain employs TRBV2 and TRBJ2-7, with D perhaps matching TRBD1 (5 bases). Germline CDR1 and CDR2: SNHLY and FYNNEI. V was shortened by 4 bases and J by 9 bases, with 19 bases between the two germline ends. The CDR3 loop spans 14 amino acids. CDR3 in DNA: TGTGCCAGCAGTGGCGGTCACCCCAGGGCAGGGCAGTACTTC. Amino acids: CASSGGHPRAGQYF.

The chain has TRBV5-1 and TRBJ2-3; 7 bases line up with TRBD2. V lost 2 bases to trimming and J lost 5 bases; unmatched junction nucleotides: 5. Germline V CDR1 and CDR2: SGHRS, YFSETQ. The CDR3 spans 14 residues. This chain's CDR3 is CASSLGLEVDTQYF. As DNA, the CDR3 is TGCGCCAGCAGCTTAGGACTAGAAGTAGATACGCAGTATTTT. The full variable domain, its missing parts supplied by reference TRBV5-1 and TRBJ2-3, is KAGVTQTPRYLIKTRGQQVTLSCSPISGHRSVSWYQQTPGQGLQFLFEYFSETQRNKGNFPGRFSGRQFSNSRSEMNVSTLELGDSALYLCASSLGLEVDTQYFGPGTRLTVL.

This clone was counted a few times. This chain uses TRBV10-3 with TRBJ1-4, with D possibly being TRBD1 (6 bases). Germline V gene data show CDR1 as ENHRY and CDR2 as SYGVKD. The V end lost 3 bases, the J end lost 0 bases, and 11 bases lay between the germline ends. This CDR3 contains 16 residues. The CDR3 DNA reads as TGTGCCATCAGTGATATACAGGGCGCAACTAATGAAAAACTGTTTTTT. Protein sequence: CAISDIQGATNEKLFF.

The CDR3 loop is CASTLGGSSYNEQFF. CDR3 in DNA: TGTGCCAGTACCTTGGGGGGATCCAGTTACAATGAGCAGTTCTTC. The rearrangement uses TRBV19 and TRBJ2-1, with TRBD2 as a possible D gene (6 bases). Germline-derived CDR1 and CDR2 are LNHDA and SQIVND (reference sequence). Trimming took off 7 bases at V and 4 bases at J, with 17 bases between the two ends. The CDR3 spans 15 residues.

CDR3 sequence (DNA): TGTGCCAGCAGCCCTGGACGAGCTGCTGAAGCTTTCTTT. It encodes CASSPGRAAEAFF. V usage is TRBV5-4 and J usage is TRBJ1-1; D is undetermined. The V gene lost 4 bases and the J gene lost 6 bases, with 13 bases spanning the gap. This CDR3 is built from 13 residues. The germline CDR1 and CDR2 sequences are SGHNT and YYREEE (reference sequence).

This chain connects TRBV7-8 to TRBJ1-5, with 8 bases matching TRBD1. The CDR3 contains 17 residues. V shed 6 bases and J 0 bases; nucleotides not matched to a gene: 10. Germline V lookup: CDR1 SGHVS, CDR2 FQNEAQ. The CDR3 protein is CASSLLRTGFSNQPQHF. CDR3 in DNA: TGTGCCAGCAGTTTGCTGAGGACAGGGTTTAGCAATCAGCCCCAGCATTTT.

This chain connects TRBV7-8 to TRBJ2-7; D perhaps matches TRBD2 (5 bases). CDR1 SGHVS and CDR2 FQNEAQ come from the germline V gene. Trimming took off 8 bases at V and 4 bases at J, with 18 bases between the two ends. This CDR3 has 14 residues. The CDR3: CASAIRLAPYEQYF. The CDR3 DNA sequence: TGTGCCAGCGCTATCCGGCTAGCTCCGTACGAGCAGTACTTC. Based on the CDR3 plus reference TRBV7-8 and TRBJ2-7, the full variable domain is GAGVSQSPRYKVAKRGQDVALRCDPISGHVSLFWYQQALGQGPEFLTYFQNEAQLDKSGLPSDRFFAERPEGSVSTLKIQRTQQEDSAVYLCASAIRLAPYEQYFGPGTRLTVT.